This TCR beta chain was captured in a study of Graves' ophthalmopathy and Graves' hyperthyroidism. Study-wide context: Peripheral blood was gathered at the point of initial diagnosis, before any treatment started.

With regard to this clonotype: Its antigen is not identified.

TCR beta CDR3 amplification used RNA transcripts. Scientists carried out first-round RT-PCR using HTBI primers and then a second-round multiplex PCR. TCRdb reanalysed the multiplex PCR reads using MiXCR and keeps one entry per CDR3 protein. The table shows some 410,000 distinct CDR3 sequences, with under 25% occurring only once. The germline gives CDR1 GTSNPN, CDR2 SVGIG (reference sequence). V lost 0 bases and J 4 bases, leaving 15 bases between the germline ends. CDR3 length equals 15 residues. General observations from the study: In blood, most expanded thyroid clonotypes above 0.001 frequency were also detected. In predicting ophthalmopathy progression, the model reached over 70% sensitivity and approximately 72% specificity.

The chain joins TRBV30 to TRBJ1-2; D remains unclear. The TCR comes from a woman between 18 and 30 years old with stable Graves' hyperthyroidism. Specimen: peripheral blood. The CDR3 DNA reads as TGTGCCTGGAGTGTATTTGGGCGGGTGTTCTATGGCTACACCTTC. It is translated as CAWSVFGRVFYGYTF. Drawing the rest from reference TRBV30 and TRBJ1-2, the complete variable domain is SQTIHQWPATLVQPVGSPLSLECTVEGTSNPNLYWYRQAAGRGLQLLFYSVGIGQISSEVPQNLSASRPQDRQFILSSKKLLLSDSGFYLCAWSVFGRVFYGYTFGSGTRLTVV.